The sequence of this T cell receptor beta chain was determined in a study of shared clonotypes between healthy human individuals. Overall study context: Aged between 18 and 49, the donors were a couple of women and a few men.

Each unsorted PBMC replicate got 300 ng genomic DNA, roughly 30,000 genomes. Clones were read by immunoSEQ multiplex PCR, and TCRdb kept only the in-frame ones, dropping some. Altogether some 530,000 clones are present, 60% to 80% being singletons, with the ten largest covering around 12%. The V end lost 0 bases, the J end lost 6 bases, and 6 bases lay between the germline ends. Germline V gene lookup returns CDR1 MNHEY and CDR2 SVGAGI. This CDR3 has 13 residues. Donors were healthy HIV-negative adults without recent acute infections or vaccinations. All the donors were Caucasian adults who lived in Nashville, Tennessee.

The TCR was taken from a woman aged 35 to 49 in good health. Some clones in this sample may be carry-over from other donors' samples. The chain uses TRBV6-5 and TRBJ2-1, with TRBD1 as a possible D gene (5 bases). Sequencing used PBMCs. This chain's CDR3 is CASSYSTANEQFF. Here the CDR3 DNA reads TGTGCCAGCAGTTACTCGACAGCCAATGAGCAGTTCTTC.